This TCR beta chain was obtained from a study of blood T cells in healthy people across ages. A sample-barcoded 5' primer and a J-beta primer mix were used in a second PCR of roughly 6 to 11 cycles. TCRdb reprocessed the 5' RACE reads via MiXCR and lists one record per CDR3 protein. Altogether approximately 780,000 distinct CDR3 sequences are present, more than 25% being singletons, with the ten largest covering about 2.9%. The sample was also linked to a second study, of T cells of mothers and their children. That source reports: Biologically related mothers and children overlapped slightly more than unrelated pairs, a non-significant difference.

This TCR derives from a boy younger than 18 in good health. The sample consisted of blood.

The CDR3 protein is CASSQPFSSYNEQFF. The DNA of the CDR3 is TGCGCCAGCAGCCAACCCTTCAGCTCCTACAATGAGCAGTTCTTC. The V call is TRBV4-1, the J call TRBJ2-1; unclear D gene. The CDR3 is 15 residues long. The germline V gene has CDR1 MGHRA and CDR2 YSYEKL. The V end was cut by 2 bases, the J end by 0 bases, with 8 bases between.